This TCR beta chain was captured in a study of T cell responses to AZD1222 COVID-19 vaccine. Study results and limitations: Clonal diversity was possibly underestimated, and the donors were mostly white British, with more females.

With regard to this clone: The target antigen is unknown.

Profiled with immunoSEQ multiplex PCR; TCRdb holds only in-frame clones, not every one. The data show more than 60,000 clones, roughly 85% seen once. Second doses that came at about 4 or about 12 weeks were put together. Losses at the gene ends were 5 bases for V and 2 bases for J; bases not matched to a gene: 8. Germline V gene sequence: CDR1 SGHAT, CDR2 FQDESV (reference sequence). The CDR3 has 15 amino acids. The TCR was taken from an adult who received the AZD1222 COVID-19 vaccine. The V and J genes are TRBV11-1 and TRBJ2-7; TRBD1 matches 8 bases. This specimen was peripheral blood, taken 28 days after the second AZD1222 dose. The CDR3 spells CASSPGQGYTYEQYF. Here the CDR3 DNA reads TGTGCCAGCAGCCCCGGACAGGGCTATACCTACGAGCAGTACTTC. Complete variable domain (other parts from reference TRBV11-1 and TRBJ2-7): EAEVAQSPRYKITEKSQAVAFWCDPISGHATLYWYRQILGQGPELLVQFQDESVVDDSQLPKDRFSAERLKGVDSTLKIQPAELGDSAMYLCASSPGQGYTYEQYFGPGTRLTVT.